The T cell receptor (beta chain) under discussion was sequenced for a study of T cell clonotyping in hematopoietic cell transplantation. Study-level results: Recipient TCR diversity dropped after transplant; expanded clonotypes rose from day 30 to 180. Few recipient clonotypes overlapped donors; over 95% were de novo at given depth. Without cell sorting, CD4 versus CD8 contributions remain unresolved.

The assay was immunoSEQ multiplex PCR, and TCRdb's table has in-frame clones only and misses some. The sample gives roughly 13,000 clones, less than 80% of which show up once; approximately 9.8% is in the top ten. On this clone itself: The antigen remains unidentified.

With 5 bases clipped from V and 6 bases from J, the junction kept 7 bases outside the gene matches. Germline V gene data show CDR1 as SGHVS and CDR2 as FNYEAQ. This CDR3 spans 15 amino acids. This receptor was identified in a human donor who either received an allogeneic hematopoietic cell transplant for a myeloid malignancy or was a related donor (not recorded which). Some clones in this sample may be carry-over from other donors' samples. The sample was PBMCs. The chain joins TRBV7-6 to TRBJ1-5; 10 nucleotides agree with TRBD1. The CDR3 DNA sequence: TGTGCCAGCAGCCGCCGACAGGGGGCAGGTCAGCCCCAGCATTTT. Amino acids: CASSRRQGAGQPQHF.